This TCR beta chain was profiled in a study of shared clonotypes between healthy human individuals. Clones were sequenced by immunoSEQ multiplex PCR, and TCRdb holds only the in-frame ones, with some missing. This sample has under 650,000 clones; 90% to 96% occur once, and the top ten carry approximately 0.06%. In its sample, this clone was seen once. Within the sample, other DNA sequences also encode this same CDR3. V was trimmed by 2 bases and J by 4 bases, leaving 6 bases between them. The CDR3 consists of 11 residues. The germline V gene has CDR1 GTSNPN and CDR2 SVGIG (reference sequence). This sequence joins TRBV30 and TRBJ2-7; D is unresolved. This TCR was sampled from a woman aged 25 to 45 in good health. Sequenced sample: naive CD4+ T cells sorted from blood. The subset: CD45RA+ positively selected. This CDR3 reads CAWSPSYEQYF. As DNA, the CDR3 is TGTGCCTGGAGTCCGTCGTACGAGCAGTACTTC. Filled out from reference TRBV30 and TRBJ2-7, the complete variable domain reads SQTIHQWPATLVQPVGSPLSLECTVEGTSNPNLYWYRQAAGRGLQLLFYSVGIGQISSEVPQNLSASRPQDRQFILSSKKLLLSDSGFYLCAWSPSYEQYFGPGTRLTVT.